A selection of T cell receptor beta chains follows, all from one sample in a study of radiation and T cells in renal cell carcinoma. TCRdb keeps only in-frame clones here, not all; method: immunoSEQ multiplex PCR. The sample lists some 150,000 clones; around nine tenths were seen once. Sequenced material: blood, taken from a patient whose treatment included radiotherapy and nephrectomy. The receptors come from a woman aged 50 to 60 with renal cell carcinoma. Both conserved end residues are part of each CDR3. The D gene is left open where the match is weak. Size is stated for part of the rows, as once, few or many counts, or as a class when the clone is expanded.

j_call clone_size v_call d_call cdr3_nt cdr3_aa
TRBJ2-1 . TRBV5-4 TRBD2 TGTGCCAGCAGCTTGACTAGCGGTAATGAGCAGTTCTTC CASSLTSGNEQFF
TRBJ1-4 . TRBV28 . TGTGCCAGCAGTCAACAAACCGGGGCAGCTAATGAAAAACTGTTTTTT CASSQQTGAANEKLFF
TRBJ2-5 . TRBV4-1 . TGCGCCAGCAGCCAAGATGGGGACCGGTCGGAGACCCAGTACTTC CASSQDGDRSETQYF
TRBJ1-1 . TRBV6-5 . TGTGCCAGCAGTTATCCCCCCGGGGGTGAAGCTTTCTTT CASSYPPGGEAFF
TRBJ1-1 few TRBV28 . TGTGCCAGCCTGGGAGGAGGGCAGATGAACACTGAAGCTTTCTTT CASLGGGQMNTEAFF
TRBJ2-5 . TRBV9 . TGTGCCAGCAGCGTAGCTGGGGAGGAGACCCAGTACTTC CASSVAGEETQYF
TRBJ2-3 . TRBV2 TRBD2 TGTGCCAGCAGTTTGACTAGCGGGGGAATCATAGATACGCAGTATTTT CASSLTSGGIIDTQYF
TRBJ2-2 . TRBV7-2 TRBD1 TGTGCCAGCAGCTTAGCCCGGGACAGGGCCGGGGAGCTGTTTTTT CASSLARDRAGELFF
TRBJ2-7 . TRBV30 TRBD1 TGTGCCTGGGACAGGGATGGTGAGCAGTACTTC CAWDRDGEQYF
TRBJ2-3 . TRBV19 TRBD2 TGTGCCAGTAGTTCCCTTGGGCGGGGGACAGATACGCAGTATTTT CASSSLGRGTDTQYF
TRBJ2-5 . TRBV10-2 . TGCGCCAGCGCCCAGGCAAAAGAGACCCAGTACTTC CASAQAKETQYF
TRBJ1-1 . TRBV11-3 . TGTGCCAGCAGCTTAGAAAGGAGGACTGAAGCTTTCTTT CASSLERRTEAFF
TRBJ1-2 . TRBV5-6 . TGTGCCAGCAGCTTGGCCGACAGGTATAACTATGGCTACACCTTC CASSLADRYNYGYTF
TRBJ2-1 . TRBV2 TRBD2 TGTGCCAGCAGTGACGGGGGGACTGGCTACAATGAGCAGTTCTTC CASSDGGTGYNEQFF
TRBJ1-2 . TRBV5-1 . TGCGCCAGCAGCCCAACAGGAGAGGGAAGTTATGGCTACACCTTC CASSPTGEGSYGYTF
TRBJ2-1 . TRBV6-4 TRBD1 TGTGCCAGCAGTGACTCCGACAGGGGTAGGCAGTTCTTC CASSDSDRGRQFF
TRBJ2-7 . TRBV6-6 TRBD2 TGTGCCAGCAGTTACAAGGCTAGCGGGAGTAGCGAGCAGTACTTC CASSYKASGSSEQYF
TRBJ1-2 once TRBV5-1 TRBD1 TGCGCCAGCAGCTCCGGGACAGGGGGCGTTAACTATGGCTACACCTTC CASSSGTGGVNYGYTF
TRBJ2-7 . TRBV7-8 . TGTGCCAGCAGATTAAGGTGGGACGAGCAGTACTTC CASRLRWDEQYF
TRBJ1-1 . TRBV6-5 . TGTGCCAGCAGTCCGCCGGGAAGAGGGCCTACTGAAGCTTTCTTT CASSPPGRGPTEAFF
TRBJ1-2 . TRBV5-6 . TGTGCCAGCAGCTTTGTCCGACGGAGCGGCTACACCTTC CASSFVRRSGYTF
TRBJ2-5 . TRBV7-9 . TGTGCCAGCAGCCCGCGGCAGCCGATAGGCAAGACCCAGTACTTC CASSPRQPIGKTQYF
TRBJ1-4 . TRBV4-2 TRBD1 TGTGCCAGCAGCCAAGATGGCCAGGGGGATCGGATTTTT CASSQDGQGDRIF
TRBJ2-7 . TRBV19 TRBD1 TGTGCCAGTAGTATAGCGGGACAGGAAGGGTACGAGCAGTACTTC CASSIAGQEGYEQYF
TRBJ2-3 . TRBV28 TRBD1 TGTGCCAGCAACCCAAACCCGGGACAGGGGACAGATACGCAGTATTTT CASNPNPGQGTDTQYF
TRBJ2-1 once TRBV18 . TGTGCCAGCTCACCAACGTCCTTTGGGGACTCAAGGTTCTTC CASSPTSFGDSRFF
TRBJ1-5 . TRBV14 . TGTGCCAGCAGCCCAAGATCTCGACAGCACCGGGATCAGCCCCAGCATTTT CASSPRSRQHRDQPQHF
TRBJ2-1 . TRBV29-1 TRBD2 TGCAGCGTTGCACTAGCGGGGGGTGAAGGGTCCTACAATGAGCAGTTCTTC CSVALAGGEGSYNEQFF
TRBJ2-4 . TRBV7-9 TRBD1 TGTGCCAGCAGCTCCGCCGGGACAGGGGGCATTCAGTACTTC CASSSAGTGGIQYF